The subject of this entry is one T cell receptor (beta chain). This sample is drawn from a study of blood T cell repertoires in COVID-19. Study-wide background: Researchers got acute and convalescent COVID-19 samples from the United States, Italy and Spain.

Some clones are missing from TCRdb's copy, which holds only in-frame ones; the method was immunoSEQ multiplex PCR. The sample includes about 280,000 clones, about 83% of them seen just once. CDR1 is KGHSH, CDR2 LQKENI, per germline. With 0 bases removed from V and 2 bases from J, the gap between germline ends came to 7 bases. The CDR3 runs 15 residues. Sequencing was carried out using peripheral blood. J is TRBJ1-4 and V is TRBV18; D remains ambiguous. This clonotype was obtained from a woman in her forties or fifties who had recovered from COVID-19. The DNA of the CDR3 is TGTGCCAGCTCACCACCTACAGCTACTAATGAAAAACTGTTTTTT. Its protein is CASSPPTATNEKLFF. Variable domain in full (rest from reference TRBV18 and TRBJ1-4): NAGVMQNPRHLVRRRGQEARLRCSPMKGHSHVYWYRQLPEEGLKFMVYLQKENIIDESGMPKERFSAEFPKEGPSILRIQQVVRGDSAAYFCASSPPTATNEKLFFGSGTQLSVL.